This T cell receptor (beta chain) comes out of a study of persistence of HIV-infected CD4 T cells. Sequencing used immunoSEQ version 4 in survey mode. Here immunoSEQ multiplex PCR was the method, and the copy in TCRdb shows in-frame clones only, minus some. Here the sample spans under 55,000 clones, about 88% being singletons. Cells were stimulated nonspecifically with anti-CD3/anti-CD28 magnetic beads. Responding CD4+ T cells were sorted by upregulation of both CD40 ligand and CD69. V lost 4 bases, J lost 9 bases, and 13 bases stayed unmatched. Germline values: CDR1 SGHNT, CDR2 YYREEE (reference sequence). This CDR3 has 15 amino acids. A remark on this clone: Its antigen is not identified.

The clonotype was recovered from an adult woman with HIV who was CMV-seropositive. The chain uses TRBV5-4 and TRBJ1-3; 7 bases are a match to TRBD1. This sample comprised CD4+ T cells sorted from PBMCs after 18-hour stimulation, obtained from a patient who received antiretroviral therapy. Here the CDR3 reads CASSQGGQGKSTIYF. Written as DNA, the CDR3 is TGTGCCAGCAGCCAGGGGGGGCAGGGAAAAAGCACCATATATTTT. The full variable domain, with the rest looked up from reference TRBV5-4 and TRBJ1-3, is ETGVTQSPTHLIKTRGQQVTLRCSSQSGHNTVSWYQQALGQGPQFIFQYYREEENGRGNFPPRFSGLQFPNYSSELNVNALELDDSALYLCASSQGGQGKSTIYFGEGSWLTVV.